This passage covers 21 T cell receptor beta chains from one sample sequenced in a study of long-term antiretroviral therapy in people with HIV. Researchers report immunoSEQ v3.0 was run at survey level. Profiling relied on immunoSEQ multiplex PCR, and the TCRdb table lists in-frame clones only, not all of them. Of tens of thousands of clones in the sample, around 88% are singletons; the top ten hold around 5.3%. This material consisted of unsorted PBMCs, taken about 4.3 years after starting antiretroviral therapy. These receptors were collected from a young man with HIV.

V is TRBV5-4 and J is TRBJ2-1; 10 bases map to TRBD2. Germline assignment: CDR1 SGHNT and CDR2 YYREEE (reference sequence). Unmatched junction bases numbered 6, after V lost 0 bases and J lost 6 bases. The CDR3 sequence is 16 residues long. The CDR3 loop is CASSLGGTSAFNEQFF. CDR3 in DNA: TGTGCCAGCAGCTTGGGAGGGACTAGCGCCTTCAATGAGCAGTTCTTC. Full variable domain (remainder filled in from reference TRBV5-4 and TRBJ2-1): ETGVTQSPTHLIKTRGQQVTLRCSSQSGHNTVSWYQQALGQGPQFIFQYYREEENGRGNFPPRFSGLQFPNYSSELNVNALELDDSALYLCASSLGGTSAFNEQFFGPGTRLTVL.

The chain joins TRBV6-5 to TRBJ2-3; D not resolved. CDR3 size: 15 residues. Germline CDR1 reads MNHEY; CDR2 reads SVGAGI. Trimming pared 5 bases from V and 0 bases from J, leaving 12 bases between. As DNA, the CDR3 is TGTGCCAGCAGTCGCCCAGCTAAGAGCACAGATACGCAGTATTTT. It codes for CASSRPAKSTDTQYF.

The table lists this clone with a count of one. The rearrangement uses TRBV15 and TRBJ2-1; D is tentatively TRBD1 or TRBD2 (5 bases each). CDR3 length equals 15 residues. With 1 base removed from V and 0 bases from J, the gap between germline ends came to 7 bases. CDR1 and CDR2 from the germline V gene are LNHNV and YYDKDF (reference sequence). The CDR3 nucleotides read TGTGCCACCAGCAGAGGAGGGGTCTCCTACAATGAGCAGTTCTTC. The encoded protein is CATSRGGVSYNEQFF.

The chain combines TRBV11-2 with TRBJ1-2; TRBD1 is a possible D gene (5 bases). CDR3 length: 15 residues. The germline gives CDR1 SGHAT, CDR2 FQNNGV. The V gene lost 5 bases and the J gene lost 2 bases, with 15 bases spanning the gap. The CDR3 DNA is TGTGCCAGCAGCGTGGCCCCTACAGGAAACTATGGCTACACCTTC. Its translation: CASSVAPTGNYGYTF.

J is TRBJ1-2 and V is TRBV29-1; 10 bases are a match to TRBD1. There are 13 residues in the CDR3. J lost 6 bases, V lost 3 bases, and 4 bases had no gene match. The V gene's germline CDR1 is SQVTM and CDR2 ANQGSEA. The CDR3 is CSVEPGTGDGYTF. The CDR3 DNA reads TGCAGCGTTGAGCCAGGGACAGGGGATGGCTACACCTTC.

This clone occurred a few times. The chain has TRBV9 and TRBJ2-7; 12 positions agree with TRBD2. The V and J ends lost 4 bases and 6 bases, in that order; junction bases with no gene match: 5. From germline, CDR1 is SGDLS and CDR2 YYNGEE. The CDR3 spans 14 residues. In DNA, the CDR3 is TGTGCCAGCAGCTCAGGACTAGCGGGGACCGAGCAGTACTTC. Translated, it gives CASSSGLAGTEQYF.

V usage is TRBV6-5 and J usage is TRBJ2-3, with 11 bases that match TRBD1. Looked up from germline, CDR1 is MNHEY and CDR2 is SVGAGI. V lost 0 bases and J lost 7; bases outside the gene matches: 6. The CDR3 runs 16 residues. In DNA form, the CDR3 reads TGTGCCAGCAGTTACTCCGGGACAGGGGGGGGAAATACGCAGTATTTT. This sequence encodes CASSYSGTGGGNTQYF.

The V call is TRBV19, the J call TRBJ2-7, with TRBD2 as a possible D gene (5 bases). Per the germline V gene, CDR1 is LNHDA and CDR2 is SQIVND (reference sequence). The length of the CDR3 is 14 residues. The V gene lost 5 bases and the J gene lost 0 bases, with 11 bases spanning the gap. CDR3 sequence (DNA): TGTGCCAGTAGTGTATCGGGAAACTCCTACGAGCAGTACTTC. As protein: CASSVSGNSYEQYF.

This chain connects TRBV5-1 to TRBJ2-3, with D possibly called TRBD1 or TRBD2 (5 bases each). V was clipped by 5 bases and J by 14 bases, with 24 bases between them. The CDR3 spans 14 residues. Germline V gives CDR1 SGHRS, CDR2 YFSETQ. CDR3: CASSQPTGTPLMYF. The CDR3 nucleotides read TGCGCCAGCAGTCAGCCTACCGGGACCCCTTTAATGTATTTT.

This rearrangement joins TRBV30 to TRBJ2-1, with D perhaps being TRBD1 or TRBD2 (5 bases each). V lost 7 bases and J lost 5, with 24 bases in between. The V gene's germline CDR1 is GTSNPN and CDR2 SVGIG (reference sequence). There are 16 residues in the CDR3. CDR3 nucleotide sequence: TGTGCCTCGAAGGGCGTAGGGGACCGACCCGACAATGAGCAGTTCTTC. It codes for CASKGVGDRPDNEQFF.

Concerning this clone itself: As the CDR3 is not closed by the conserved phenylalanine or tryptophan, this likely results from a read error. The DNA is left out, because the CDR3 cannot be placed on it with certainty; the CDR3 is given as TCRdb lists it. J is TRBJ1-1 and V is TRBV5-4. The germline CDR1 and CDR2 sequences are SGHNT and YYREEE (reference sequence). With termini counted, the CDR3 has 14 amino acids. The CDR3 reads CASSSLPPGSFLAY.

The chain links TRBV10-3 to TRBJ2-5; D gene unclear. The CDR3 runs to 12 residues. Looked up from germline, CDR1 is ENHRY and CDR2 is SYGVKD. Trimming took 6 bases from V and 5 from J, leaving 10 bases between them. The CDR3 protein is CAIRDVVETQYF. The CDR3 DNA reads as TGTGCCATCAGGGACGTGGTCGAGACCCAGTACTTC.

This clone has just one count. The CDR3 sequence: CASSQDSGRYGYTF. DNA of the CDR3: TGCGCCAGCAGCCAAGATTCAGGTCGATATGGCTACACCTTC. The chain joins TRBV4-1 to TRBJ1-2; D call uncertain. Trimming stripped 0 bases from V and 5 bases from J, with 10 bases between. This CDR3 has 14 residues. Germline lookup yields CDR1 MGHRA and CDR2 YSYEKL.

The chain employs TRBV4-2 and TRBJ2-3; TRBD2 matches 9 bases. V lost 2 bases, J lost 6 bases, and 6 bases stayed unmatched. This CDR3 has 15 amino acids. Per the germline V gene, CDR1 is LGHNA and CDR2 is YNFKEQ. CDR3 amino acids: CASSQYRAGGDTQYF. CDR3 DNA sequence: TGTGCCAGCAGCCAATATCGAGCGGGAGGTGATACGCAGTATTTT.

The chain carries TRBV29-1 and TRBJ2-7; 14 bases agree with TRBD2. Germline loops: CDR1 SQVTM, CDR2 ANQGSEA. This CDR3 region has 14 residues. J gave up 5 bases and V 5 bases, and 5 bases lay outside the gene matches. CDR3 bases: TGCAGCGTTCCTGGACTAGCGGGGGGCCACGAGCAGTACTTC. Its translation: CSVPGLAGGHEQYF.

The gene calls are TRBV7-8 and TRBJ1-1; D is uncertain. The CDR3 extends over 14 amino acids. Trimming took off 1 base at V and 3 bases at J, with 9 bases between the two ends. Looked up from germline, CDR1 is SGHVS and CDR2 is FQNEAQ. The CDR3 is CASSLGETYTEAFF. The CDR3 DNA reads TGTGCCAGCAGCTTAGGCGAGACCTACACTGAAGCTTTCTTT.

The chain couples TRBV30 to TRBJ2-4; no clear D. There are 16 residues in the CDR3. Germline-derived CDR1 and CDR2 are GTSNPN and SVGIG (reference sequence). V dropped 1 base and J dropped 1 base, with 14 bases sitting between them. CDR3 in DNA: TGTGCCTGGAGTGGGCTGGAGTATCGGGCCAAAAACATTCAGTACTTC. Translation: CAWSGLEYRAKNIQYF. Full variable domain (remainder filled in from reference TRBV30 and TRBJ2-4): SQTIHQWPATLVQPVGSPLSLECTVEGTSNPNLYWYRQAAGRGLQLLFYSVGIGQISSEVPQNLSASRPQDRQFILSSKKLLLSDSGFYLCAWSGLEYRAKNIQYFGAGTRLSVL.

V and J are TRBV7-9 and TRBJ2-5; 7 positions agree with TRBD2. Per the germline V gene, CDR1 is SEHNR and CDR2 is FQNEAQ (reference sequence). Trimming removed 5 bases from V and 5 bases from J; junction bases left unmatched: 11. The CDR3 has 15 amino acids. Written as DNA, the CDR3 is TGTGCCAGCAGCCTACAAGCGGGATGGATTGAGACCCAGTACTTC. Its protein is CASSLQAGWIETQYF.

The V call is TRBV5-1, the J call TRBJ2-3, with 16 bases lining up with TRBD2. Germline V gives CDR1 SGHRS, CDR2 YFSETQ. V lost 4 bases and J lost 4; bases outside the gene matches: 9. The CDR3 length is 18 residues. This CDR3 is CASSPGTSGRAWADTQYF. DNA for the CDR3: TGCGCCAGCAGCCCCGGGACTAGCGGGAGGGCCTGGGCAGATACGCAGTATTTT.

Points on this clone: At one boundary the junction diverges from the germline segment, which might be a read error. The chain employs TRBV2 and TRBJ1-1; D is uncertain. The CDR3 runs to 13 residues. Germline CDR1 reads SNHLY; CDR2 reads FYNNEI. The CDR3 DNA sequence: TGTGCCAGCAGCCCATCGACCGCGCTTGGGTGTCTCTTT. Translated: CASSPSTALGCLF.

The chain combines TRBV6-5 with TRBJ2-2; the D is unclear. Germline V gives CDR1 MNHEY, CDR2 SVGAGI. This CDR3 contains 12 residues. V lost 10 bases to trimming and J lost 6 bases, with 12 bases between them. CDR3 sequence reads: CATHGVAGELFF. CDR3 sequence (DNA): TGTGCCACCCACGGCGTAGCCGGGGAGCTGTTTTTT.